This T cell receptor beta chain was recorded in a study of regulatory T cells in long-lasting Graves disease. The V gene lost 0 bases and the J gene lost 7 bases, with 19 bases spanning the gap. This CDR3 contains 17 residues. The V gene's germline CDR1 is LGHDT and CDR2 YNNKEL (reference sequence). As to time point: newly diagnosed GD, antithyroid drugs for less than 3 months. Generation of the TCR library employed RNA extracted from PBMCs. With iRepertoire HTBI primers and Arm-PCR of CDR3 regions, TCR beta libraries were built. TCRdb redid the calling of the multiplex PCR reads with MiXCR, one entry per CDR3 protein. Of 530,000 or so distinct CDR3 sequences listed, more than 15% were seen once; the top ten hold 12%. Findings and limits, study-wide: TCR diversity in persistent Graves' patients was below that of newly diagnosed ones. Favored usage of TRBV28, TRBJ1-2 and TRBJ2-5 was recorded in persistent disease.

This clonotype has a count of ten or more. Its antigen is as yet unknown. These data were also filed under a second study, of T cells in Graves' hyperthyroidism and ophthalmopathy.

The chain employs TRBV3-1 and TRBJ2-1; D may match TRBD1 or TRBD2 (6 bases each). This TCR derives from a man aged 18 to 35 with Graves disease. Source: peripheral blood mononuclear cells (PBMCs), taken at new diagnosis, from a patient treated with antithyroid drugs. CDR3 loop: CASSQDLPGAPWNEQFF. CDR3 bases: TGTGCCAGCAGCCAAGATCTGCCGGGGGCCCCTTGGAATGAGCAGTTCTTC.